The clone carrying this TCR beta chain appeared a few times. Its antigen is unknown. TCRdb re-derived calls from the reads in MiXCR, one entry per CDR3 protein. The table has about 68,000 distinct CDR3 sequences, nearly 65% seen once. These data belong to a study of type 1 regulatory T cells. Study-wide background: T-allo10 is an in vitro-generated, Tr1-enriched CD4 T cell product specific for alloantigen.

T-allo10 cells from the graft donor were described as anergic, host-alloantigen-specific, and alloantigen-specific suppressors. The TCR originated in a human donor in good health. The sample taken for sequencing was cultured T cells, either the whole culture or a sorted T cell fraction (not recorded which). Documented subset: Tr1-enriched cell product generated in vitro against host alloantigens.

Here the CDR3 reads CSVEDLNPKETQYF. DNA for the CDR3: TGCAGCGTTGAAGATTTAAACCCTAAAGAGACCCAGTACTTC. The rearrangement uses TRBV29-1 and TRBJ2-5; D gene uncertain. Trimming took 0 bases from V and 3 from J, leaving 11 bases between them. The CDR3 is 14 residues long. Germline values: CDR1 SQVTM, CDR2 ANQGSEA.